One sample yielded the 18 T cell receptor beta chains listed below, sequenced in a study of blood T cell repertoires in COVID-19. The data were produced by immunoSEQ multiplex PCR, yet TCRdb's version contains in-frame clones alone and is incomplete. This table has 250,000 to 350,000 clones, approximately 90% appearing once. The source material was PBMCs or T cells enriched from blood (not recorded which). The receptors originated from a woman aged 18-29 years who had recovered from COVID-19.

V usage is TRBV28 and J usage is TRBJ1-5; TRBD1 is a possible D gene (6 bases). Germline CDR1 is MDHEN and CDR2 is SYDVKM. Trimming removed 10 bases at V and 1 base at J, with 14 bases between. The CDR3 totals 14 residues. CDR3 nucleotide sequence: TGTGCCACCGCCGGGACAACAAGCAATCAGCCCCAGCATTTT. This sequence encodes CATAGTTSNQPQHF.

This clone was counted a few times. The chain employs TRBV3-1 (or the pseudogene TRBV3-2) and TRBJ1-6; no definite D call. The CDR3 has 13 residues. The V end was cut by 1 base, the J end by 14 bases, with 12 bases between. Germline values: CDR1 LGHDT, CDR2 YNNKEL (reference sequence). Here the CDR3 reads CASSQGAIVSLHF. CDR3 nucleotide sequence: TGTGCCAGCAGCCAAGGAGCAATAGTATCCCTCCACTTT.

The chain has TRBV5-8 and TRBJ1-1, with TRBD1 identical over 8 bases. With V trimmed by 5 bases and J by 8 bases, 2 bases remained unmatched. CDR3 length: 11 amino acids. Germline CDR1 SGHTS, CDR2 YDEGEE. CDR3 nucleotide sequence: TGTGCCAGCAGTAGGGACAGGGAAGCTTTCTTT. It yields the protein CASSRDREAFF.

V gene TRBV20-1 combines with J gene TRBJ2-7, with D hard to call. Per germline, CDR1 DFQATT and CDR2 SNEGSKA (reference sequence). The CDR3 consists of 9 residues. V was trimmed by 5 bases and J by 5 bases, leaving 4 bases between them. DNA for the CDR3: TGCAGTGCTTCGGACGAGCAGTACTTC. Its translation is CSASDEQYF.

V usage is TRBV19 and J usage is TRBJ1-2; D is perhaps TRBD1 (5 bases). From germline, CDR1 is LNHDA and CDR2 SQIVND (reference sequence). CDR3 length: 15 residues. V lost 7 bases and J lost 4, with 19 bases in between. This CDR3 reads CASTPGRGVFYGYTF. CDR3 nucleotide sequence: TGTGCCAGTACTCCCGGGCGGGGGGTTTTCTATGGCTACACCTTC.

The chain links TRBV10-1 to TRBJ1-1, with D possibly being TRBD1 (5 bases). The length of the CDR3 is 14 residues. The V and J ends lost 2 bases and 4 bases respectively, with 11 bases between them. CDR1 and CDR2 from the germline V gene are WNHNN and SYGVQD (reference sequence). The chain's CDR3 is CASSEIRGGTEAFF. CDR3 nucleotide sequence: TGCGCCAGCAGTGAGATTCGGGGGGGCACTGAAGCTTTCTTT.

J is TRBJ1-3 and V is TRBV6-1, with unresolved D. V gave up 0 bases and J gave up 4 bases, with 13 bases separating them. There are 16 residues in the CDR3. Germline loops: CDR1 MNHNS, CDR2 SASEGT. CDR3 protein: CASSEALFAGGNTIYF. CDR3 sequence (DNA): TGTGCCAGCAGTGAAGCGCTATTCGCAGGCGGAAACACCATATATTTT.

This rearrangement joins TRBV12-5 to TRBJ1-5, with 12 bases identical to TRBD1. The V gene's germline CDR1 is LGHNT and CDR2 FRNRAP. The CDR3 runs 15 residues. The V gene end was trimmed by 6 bases and the J gene end by 7 bases; junction bases not matched to a gene: 7. DNA of the CDR3: TGTGCTAGTGGCCCCGGGACAGGGGGCAGGCAGCCCCAGCATTTT. This encodes CASGPGTGGRQPQHF.

The V call is TRBV6-1, the J call TRBJ1-3; D ambiguous. V was cut by 2 bases and J by 0 bases, with 11 bases left in between. Per the germline V gene, CDR1 is MNHNS and CDR2 is SASEGT. The CDR3 consists of 16 residues. The CDR3 coding sequence is TGTGCCAGCAGTGAACCAGGCAGGCCCTCTGGAAACACCATATATTTT. Its protein is CASSEPGRPSGNTIYF.

This chain links TRBV5-4 with TRBJ1-1; no firm D call. The CDR3 spans 15 residues. Germline assignment: CDR1 SGHNT and CDR2 YYREEE (reference sequence). V was shortened by 1 base and J by 0 bases, with 10 bases between the two germline ends. CDR3 nucleotides: TGTGCCAGCAGCTTGACAGCTTCTATGAACACTGAAGCTTTCTTT. It translates to CASSLTASMNTEAFF.

The chain carries TRBV28 and TRBJ2-7; TRBD1 matches at 10 bases. V lost 5 bases and J lost 4; bases outside the gene matches: 8. This CDR3 region has 15 residues. Per germline, CDR1 MDHEN and CDR2 SYDVKM. CDR3: CASSTTGTGVYEQYF. The CDR3 nucleotides read TGTGCCAGCAGTACCACCGGGACAGGGGTATACGAGCAGTACTTC. Variable domain in full (rest from reference TRBV28 and TRBJ2-7): DVKVTQSSRYLVKRTGEKVFLECVQDMDHENMFWYRQDPGLGLRLIYFSYDVKMKEKGDIPEGYSVSREKKERFSLILESASTNQTSMYLCASSTTGTGVYEQYFGPGTRLTVT.

CDR3 residues: CASSRTGRSQPQHF. Here the CDR3 DNA reads TGTGCCAGTAGTAGGACAGGGAGGAGCCAGCCCCAGCATTTT. The chain uses TRBV19 and TRBJ1-5; the match to TRBD1 covers 8 bases. The CDR3 runs 14 residues. Germline V gene data show CDR1 as LNHDA and CDR2 as SQIVND (reference sequence). V lost 4 bases to trimming and J lost 7 bases; unmatched junction nucleotides: 6.

This clone came up once. The sample carries other DNA sequences with the same CDR3. The CDR3 sequence: CASSLTVNYGYTF. DNA of the CDR3: TGTGCCAGCAGTCTAACAGTTAACTATGGCTACACCTTC. The V gene is TRBV6-5, the J gene TRBJ1-2; no clear D gene. The CDR3 spans 13 residues. Germline lookup yields CDR1 MNHEY and CDR2 SVGAGI. Trimming left V 5 bases short and J 1 base short, with 8 bases between.

This rearrangement joins TRBV5-1 to TRBJ1-2, with 7 bases fitting TRBD1. Trimming cost V 4 bases and J 0 bases; bases outside gene matches: 6. The CDR3 spans 15 residues. The germline V gene has CDR1 SGHRS and CDR2 YFSETQ. The CDR3 spells CASSPWDSSNYGYTF. Written as DNA, the CDR3 is TGCGCCAGCAGCCCCTGGGACAGTTCTAACTATGGCTACACCTTC.

The V call is TRBV19, the J call TRBJ2-2; TRBD2 might be the D (7 bases). The germline V and J ends were trimmed by 6 bases and 5 bases, with 19 bases remaining between them. There are 16 residues in the CDR3. Per germline, CDR1 LNHDA and CDR2 SQIVND (reference sequence). The CDR3 loop is CASRGIGGRGTGELFF. For the CDR3, the DNA is TGTGCCAGTAGGGGAATCGGGGGGCGAGGGACCGGGGAGCTGTTTTTT.

The chain's CDR3 is CASSSAGLYEQYF. The CDR3 nucleotides are TGCGCCAGCAGCTCCGCGGGGCTCTACGAGCAGTACTTC. The chain has TRBV5-1 and TRBJ2-7; tentative D call: TRBD2 (6 bases). Trimming removed 3 bases from V and 3 bases from J, with 10 bases in between. Germline CDR1 reads SGHRS; CDR2 reads YFSETQ. There are 13 residues in the CDR3. The full variable domain, in which reference TRBV5-1 and TRBJ2-7 provide the parts outside the CDR3, is KAGVTQTPRYLIKTRGQQVTLSCSPISGHRSVSWYQQTPGQGLQFLFEYFSETQRNKGNFPGRFSGRQFSNSRSEMNVSTLELGDSALYLCASSSAGLYEQYFGPGTRLTVT.

The rearrangement links TRBV12-5 to TRBJ1-4; TRBD1 is a possible D gene (5 bases). This CDR3 is built from 14 residues. Trimming removed 6 bases from V and 2 bases from J, with 10 bases in between. Germline CDR1 LGHNT, CDR2 FRNRAP. Here the CDR3 DNA reads TGTGCTAGTGGGACAAGGGGTACTAATGAAAAACTGTTTTTT. The encoded protein is CASGTRGTNEKLFF.

The chain carries TRBV15 and TRBJ1-1; a possible D gene is TRBD1 (6 bases). With 0 bases removed from V and 11 bases from J, the gap between germline ends came to 10 bases. The germline V gene encodes CDR1 LNHNV and CDR2 YYDKDF (reference sequence). The CDR3 sequence is 12 residues long. The CDR3 DNA is TGTGCCACCAGCAGAGATTCAGGGGTTGCTTTCTTT. As protein: CATSRDSGVAFF. Complete variable domain (other parts from reference TRBV15 and TRBJ1-1): DAMVIQNPRYQVTQFGKPVTLSCSQTLNHNVMYWYQQKSSQAPKLLFHYYDKDFNNEADTPDNFQSRRPNTSFCFLDIRSPGLGDTAMYLCATSRDSGVAFFGQGTRLTVV.